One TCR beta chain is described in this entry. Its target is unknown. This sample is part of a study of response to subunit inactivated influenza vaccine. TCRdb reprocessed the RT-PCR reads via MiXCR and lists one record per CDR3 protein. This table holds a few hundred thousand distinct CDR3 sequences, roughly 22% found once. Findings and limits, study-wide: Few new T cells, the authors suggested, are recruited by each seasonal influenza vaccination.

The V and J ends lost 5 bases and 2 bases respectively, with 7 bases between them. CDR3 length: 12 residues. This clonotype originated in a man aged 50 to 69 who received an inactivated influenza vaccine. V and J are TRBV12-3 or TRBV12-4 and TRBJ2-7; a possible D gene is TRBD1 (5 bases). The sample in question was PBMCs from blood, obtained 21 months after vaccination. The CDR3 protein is CASSMTAYEQYF. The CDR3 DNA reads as TGTGCCAGCAGTATGACAGCCTACGAGCAGTACTTC.